Presented here are 2 T cell receptor beta chains from one specimen sequenced in a study of blood T cell repertoires in COVID-19. The method was immunoSEQ multiplex PCR; TCRdb's version includes in-frame clones alone and lacks a portion of them. Found here are roughly 250,000 clones, approximately 88% of them singletons; the top ten hold 2% to 3%. The specimen was PBMCs or T cells enriched from blood (not recorded which). The source of these receptors is a woman aged 30 to 39 with acute COVID-19.

This clone was seen only a few times. V and J are TRBV4-2 and TRBJ2-7, with 7 bases fitting TRBD1. The length of the CDR3 is 12 residues. J was trimmed by 6 bases and V by 3 bases; bases with no gene match: 2. Germline-derived CDR1 and CDR2 are LGHNA and YNFKEQ. The CDR3 spells CASSHYRGEQYF. CDR3 nucleotides: TGTGCCAGCAGCCATTACAGGGGCGAGCAGTACTTC.

V usage is TRBV19 and J usage is TRBJ2-2; 7 nucleotides align to TRBD2. This CDR3 is 15 amino acids long. Germline V lookup: CDR1 LNHDA, CDR2 SQIVND (reference sequence). V was clipped by 3 bases and J by 4 bases; unmatched bases: 5. The CDR3 protein is CASSISGGRTGELFF. The CDR3, as DNA: TGTGCCAGTAGTATTTCGGGGGGACGCACCGGGGAGCTGTTTTTT.